The T cell receptor beta chain described here comes from a study of blood T cell repertoires in COVID-19. Looking at the study overall: Acute and convalescent COVID-19 samples came from the United States, Italy and Spain. T cells, B-cell-depleted T cells, or PBMCs provided the cDNA or gDNA that served as material.

The germline V gene encodes CDR1 SNHLY and CDR2 FYNNEI. The CDR3 consists of 13 residues. Trimming stripped 11 bases from V and 8 bases from J, with 20 bases between. Original methodology: Counts of nucleated cells, estimated from reference gene primer amplification, were obtained. Libraries were prepared by immunoSEQ multiplex PCR; TCRdb keeps only in-frame clonotypes and omits some of them. From that table come the V and J calls and clone size; the DNA was used to work out D and trimming. The table records roughly 98,000 clones, 65% to 90% of them present only once. The chain employs TRBV2 and TRBJ2-3; a possible D gene is TRBD2 (5 bases). The specimen sequenced was peripheral blood. The TCR comes from a man aged 65-85 years with active or convalescent COVID-19. The chain's CDR3 is CARAGVPIGTQYF. In DNA, the CDR3 is TGTGCCCGCGCCGGGGTCCCCATAGGTACGCAGTATTTT.